This T cell receptor (beta chain) was obtained from a study of cytomegalovirus exposure and HLA in healthy donors. The germline V gene has CDR1 LGHNA and CDR2 YNFKEQ. V lost 1 base, J lost 6 bases, and 0 bases stayed unmatched. The CDR3 contains 14 residues. The primer mix had 60 Vbeta and 13 Jbeta primers. TCRdb keeps only in-frame clones here, not all; method: immunoSEQ multiplex PCR. The data hold about 150,000 clones, with over 75% observed a single time. The sequenced sample was PBMCs. The rearrangement uses TRBV4-2 and TRBJ1-4; 9 bases are shared with TRBD1. The receptor comes from a male donor in good health and CMV-seronegative. CDR3 loop: CASSQGTGDEKLFF. The CDR3 DNA sequence: TGTGCCAGCAGCCAAGGGACAGGGGATGAAAAACTGTTTTTT.